This TCR beta chain was observed in a study of identical twins. TCRdb re-called the 5' RACE reads with MiXCR, one entry per CDR3 protein. The repertoire consists of fewer than 900,000 distinct CDR3 sequences, with 15% to 20% occurring once and the leading ten covering 13%. This clonotype showed up just a few times. The CDR3 is 15 residues long. These data also formed part of another study, on T cells expressing NK-cell markers. That report notes: Of the CD8+ T cell pool in about 6 donors, about 1.0-7.5% was accounted for by dominant NKG2C+ clonotypes.

This sequence joins TRBV1 and TRBJ1-5; the listed D gene, TRBD1, was not tested against the DNA. TRBV1 is shown as a pseudogene. Sequencing input: PBMCs. The origin of this receptor is a woman between 18 and 30 years old in good health. CDR3 coding DNA: TGCACCAGCAGCCAAGTTACGCCCGGCGGGCAGCCCCAGCATTTT. Its protein is CTSSQVTPGGQPQHF.